This T cell receptor (beta chain) was sequenced during a study of identical twins. TCRdb re-analysed the 5' RACE reads in MiXCR, keeping a single row per CDR3 protein. The sample has nearly 200,000 distinct CDR3 sequences; roughly 15% are singletons. There are a few counts of this clonotype. With V trimmed by 5 bases and J by 5 bases, 14 bases remained unmatched. The CDR3 extends over 17 amino acids. The same sample was also used in a study of T cells expressing NK-cell markers.

Sequences were obtained from CD8+ T cells sorted from blood. The sequence was obtained from a woman under 30 in good health. The rearrangement joins TRBV12-3 or TRBV12-4 to TRBJ2-3, with 9 bases lining up with TRBD2. CDR3 DNA: TGTGCCAGCAGTGTTCAATCGCTAGCGGGGCCCGAAGATACGCAGTATTTT. This gives the protein CASSVQSLAGPEDTQYF.